This is a list of T cell receptor beta chains from one sample in a study of CD4 T cells in relation to SARS-CoV-2 and coronaviruses. These receptors' targets are unknown. Some clones are missing from TCRdb's copy, which holds only in-frame ones; the method was immunoSEQ multiplex PCR. The data show more than 20,000 clones, 75% seen once. The sample consisted of CD4+ T cells from PBMCs, cultured in vitro. The receptors derive from a human donor in good health. CDR3s include the opening cysteine and the closing phenylalanine or tryptophan. D genes are given only for firm matches. Clone size is not always given. Where it is, it says once, few, many or a class for expanded clones.

CDR3 length	clone size	V gene	D gene	J gene	CDR3 protein	CDR3 DNA
13	NA	TRBV16	NA	TRBJ2-2	CASSQSRTGELFF	TGTGCCAGCAGCCAATCAAGGACCGGGGAGCTGTTTTTT
19	NA	TRBV5-1	TRBD2	TRBJ2-3	CASSLGGVGRWGGEDTQYF	TGCGCCAGCAGCTTGGGTGGAGTGGGGAGGTGGGGGGGAGAAGATACGCAGTATTTT
12	NA	TRBV30	NA	TRBJ2-5	CAWSQPPGTQYF	TGTGCCTGGAGTCAGCCCCCGGGGACCCAGTACTTC
12	few	TRBV20-1	NA	TRBJ2-7	CSASPGWGEQYF	TGCAGTGCTAGTCCCGGATGGGGCGAGCAGTACTTC
13	few	TRBV21-1	NA	TRBJ2-7	CASSTGAGYEQYF	TGTGCCAGCAGCACCGGGGCAGGGTACGAGCAGTACTTC
12	NA	TRBV12-3/TRBV12-4	NA	TRBJ2-1	CASRAGYNEQFF	TGTGCCAGCAGGGCTGGTTACAATGAGCAGTTCTTC
17	NA	TRBV7-6	TRBD1	TRBJ1-1	CASSWHRDRHMNTEAFF	TGTGCCAGCAGCTGGCACCGGGACAGGCACATGAACACTGAAGCTTTCTTT
11	few	TRBV5-1	NA	TRBJ2-1	CASSALDEQFF	TGCGCCAGCAGCGCTTTAGATGAGCAGTTCTTC
13	NA	TRBV10-3	NA	TRBJ1-4	CAISETSYEKLFF	TGTGCCATCAGTGAGACCAGTTATGAAAAACTGTTTTTT
16	NA	TRBV6-2/TRBV6-3	NA	TRBJ2-7	CASSLAGLLSSYEQYF	TGTGCCAGCAGTCTTGCCGGACTTTTGAGCTCCTACGAGCAGTACTTC
11	NA	TRBV5-6	NA	TRBJ1-1	CASSSIAEAFF	TGTGCCAGCAGTTCGATAGCTGAAGCTTTCTTT
13	NA	TRBV19	NA	TRBJ1-1	CASSYTGNTEAFF	TGTGCCAGTAGTTACACAGGGAACACTGAAGCTTTCTTT
18	few	TRBV19	TRBD2	TRBJ2-7	CASSIGLRTSGRAYEQYF	TGTGCCAGTAGTATTGGCCTTAGGACTAGCGGGAGGGCCTACGAGCAGTACTTC
12	once	TRBV18	TRBD2	TRBJ2-1	CASSPVAGGQFF	TGTGCCAGCTCACCAGTAGCGGGGGGCCAGTTCTTC
14	NA	TRBV7-8	NA	TRBJ2-2	CATTGVANTGELFF	TGTGCCACCACCGGGGTCGCGAACACCGGGGAGCTGTTTTTT
14	NA	TRBV28	TRBD2	TRBJ2-2	CASQLAGVTGELFF	TGTGCCAGCCAACTAGCGGGAGTTACCGGGGAGCTGTTTTTT